The 32 T cell receptor beta chains below all came from one sample that was sequenced in a study of cytomegalovirus exposure and HLA in healthy donors. PCR employed 60 Vbeta and 13 Jbeta primers. Some clones are missing from TCRdb's copy, which holds only in-frame ones; the method was immunoSEQ multiplex PCR. In the table there are approximately 100,000 clones, around 80% of which are singletons. The sequencing input was PBMCs. The receptors stem from a woman aged 45-65 years in good health and CMV-seropositive.

The chain carries TRBV11-2 and TRBJ2-5; 9 bases are a match to TRBD2. This CDR3 spans 15 amino acids. CDR1 is SGHAT, CDR2 FQNNGV, per germline. V lost 7 bases, J lost 5 bases, and 11 bases stayed unmatched. CDR3 sequence (DNA): TGTGCCAGCACCTGGCGAGGACTAGCGAGGGAGACCCAGTACTTC. Amino acids: CASTWRGLARETQYF.

The gene calls are TRBV27 and TRBJ2-4, with 9 bases identical to TRBD1. CDR1 and CDR2 from the germline V gene are MNHEY and SMNVEV (reference sequence). The CDR3 totals 14 residues. The trim removed 6 bases at V and 6 bases at J, leaving 6 bases unmatched. The CDR3 nucleotides read TGTGCCAGCAGGGGGACAGGGAGGGGAAACATTCAGTACTTC. It codes for CASRGTGRGNIQYF.

The chain recombines TRBV2 with TRBJ1-5; 9 bases agree with TRBD1. V shed 6 bases, J shed 6 bases, and the junction held 6 bases outside the gene matches. Looked up from germline, CDR1 is SNHLY and CDR2 is FYNNEI. The CDR3 has 14 amino acids. Written as DNA, the CDR3 is TGTGCCAGCAGCAACCCGGGACAGGGTCAGCCCCAGCATTTT. It is translated as CASSNPGQGQPQHF.

This chain joins TRBV27 and TRBJ1-2, with 9 bases matching TRBD1. Germline CDR1 and CDR2: MNHEY and SMNVEV (reference sequence). The length of the CDR3 is 14 residues. Germline trimming cut 3 bases from V and 3 bases from J; bases unmatched to any gene: 2. CDR3 region: CASSFRQGDYGYTF. The CDR3 DNA sequence: TGTGCCAGCAGTTTCCGACAGGGGGACTATGGCTACACCTTC.

The chain carries TRBV4-1 and TRBJ2-7; 7 bases line up with TRBD2. The germline CDR1 and CDR2 sequences are MGHRA and YSYEKL. Losses at the gene ends were 0 bases for V and 2 bases for J; bases not matched to a gene: 7. This CDR3 is built from 16 residues. CDR3 DNA sequence: TGCGCCAGCAGCCAAGAGTCGGGGGGAAGTACCTACGAGCAGTACTTC. This encodes CASSQESGGSTYEQYF.

This clone was observed a handful of times. The chain employs TRBV18 and TRBJ1-2, with D possibly being TRBD1 (6 bases). The V gene's germline CDR1 is KGHSH and CDR2 LQKENI. This CDR3 region has 15 residues. V shed 2 bases and J shed 2 bases, with 12 bases lying between them. CDR3 DNA sequence: TGTGCCAGCTCACCAATACAGGGAGCGAACTATGGCTACACCTTC. Its translation is CASSPIQGANYGYTF.

The chain recombines TRBV5-1 with TRBJ2-2; the match to TRBD2 covers 8 bases. The V and J ends lost 1 base and 1 base, in that order; junction bases with no gene match: 3. This CDR3 is 16 amino acids long. Germline loops: CDR1 SGHRS, CDR2 YFSETQ. CDR3: CASSLLLAGNTGELFF. CDR3 in DNA: TGCGCCAGCAGCTTGCTCCTAGCGGGGAACACCGGGGAGCTGTTTTTT.

This chain joins TRBV7-8 and TRBJ1-4, with 8 positions matching TRBD1. The length of the CDR3 is 14 residues. The trim removed 2 bases at V and 7 bases at J, leaving 3 bases unmatched. CDR1 and CDR2 from the germline V gene are SGHVS and FQNEAQ. CDR3 nucleotides: TGTGCCAGCAGCTTACAGGGGGCGAGTGAAAAACTGTTTTTT. Its translation: CASSLQGASEKLFF.

In the case of this clone: A clone one base away is much larger, so this may be a read error. V gene TRBV4-2 combines with J gene TRBJ1-2; TRBD1 might be the D (6 bases). Germline CDR1 and CDR2: LGHNA and YNFKEQ. V shed 6 bases and J shed 8 bases, with 13 bases lying between them. This CDR3 spans 12 amino acids. The CDR3 sequence: CASRREGDGYTF. The CDR3 nucleotides are TGTGCCAGCAGACGAGAGGGGGACGGCTACACCTTC.

The V call is TRBV5-1, the J call TRBJ2-5; TRBD1 matches 10 bases. The germline gives CDR1 SGHRS, CDR2 YFSETQ. V lost 3 bases, J lost 4 bases, and 9 bases stayed unmatched. This CDR3 comprises 16 residues. The CDR3 protein is CASSWNIGQGGETQYF. The CDR3 DNA reads TGCGCCAGCAGCTGGAATATTGGACAGGGGGGAGAGACCCAGTACTTC.

This chain joins TRBV7-6 and TRBJ2-7; 8 bases line up with TRBD1. The CDR3 covers 19 residues. The V gene end was trimmed by 0 bases and the J gene end by 2 bases; junction bases not matched to a gene: 15. Germline V CDR1 and CDR2: SGHVS, FNYEAQ. In DNA form, the CDR3 reads TGTGCCAGCAGCTTAGCTTCCCCAGTGCTCCAGGGGGCGGCCTACGAGCAGTACTTC. Its translation is CASSLASPVLQGAAYEQYF.

The chain couples TRBV27 to TRBJ2-7; D is possibly TRBD1 (6 bases). V dropped 6 bases and J dropped 2 bases, with 17 bases sitting between them. The CDR3 has 15 residues. Germline CDR1 MNHEY, CDR2 SMNVEV (reference sequence). CDR3: CASSLQGMGTYEQYF. The DNA for the CDR3 is TGTGCCAGCAGCCTACAGGGAATGGGAACCTACGAGCAGTACTTC.

This clone occurred once. This rearrangement joins TRBV7-2 to TRBJ1-5, with TRBD1 as a possible D gene (6 bases). There are 15 residues in the CDR3. Germline V gene lookup returns CDR1 SGHTA and CDR2 FQGNSA. V shed 1 base and J shed 0 bases, with 7 bases lying between them. CDR3 nucleotides: TGTGCCAGCAGCTTAGGACAGGTTAGCAATCAGCCCCAGCATTTT. Translation gives CASSLGQVSNQPQHF.

This clone was counted between two and nine times. The chain uses TRBV28 and TRBJ1-2; 9 positions match TRBD1. Germline assignment: CDR1 MDHEN and CDR2 SYDVKM. This CDR3 contains 21 residues. J gave up 5 bases and V 2 bases, and 24 bases lay outside the gene matches. The CDR3, as DNA: TGTGCCAGCAGTTTAATACTGGGGGAGATGTTCACAGGGGGCATTAATTATGGCTACACCTTC. Encoded protein: CASSLILGEMFTGGINYGYTF.

This chain uses TRBV4-1 with TRBJ2-7; 8 nucleotides align to TRBD2. Trimming at V came to 1 base and at J to 4 bases, leaving 9 bases not matched to a gene. The CDR3 length is 16 residues. CDR1 is MGHRA, CDR2 YSYEKL, per germline. CDR3 DNA: TGCGCCAGCAGCCAAGTCGGGTCGGGGGGGCGATACGAGCAGTACTTC. Amino acids: CASSQVGSGGRYEQYF.

This chain connects TRBV19 to TRBJ2-5, with TRBD2 matching over 9 bases. The length of the CDR3 is 16 residues. The V and J ends lost 4 bases and 4 bases, in that order; junction bases with no gene match: 10. Germline CDR1 reads LNHDA; CDR2 reads SQIVND (reference sequence). This CDR3 reads CASSTRGGAVRETQYF. The CDR3 DNA is TGTGCCAGTAGTACTCGCGGGGGGGCAGTGAGAGAGACCCAGTACTTC.

This clone was counted a single time. This rearrangement joins TRBV27 to TRBJ2-3; 8 bases are shared with TRBD2. This CDR3 is built from 16 residues. Germline assignment: CDR1 MNHEY and CDR2 SMNVEV (reference sequence). The V gene end was trimmed by 4 bases and the J gene end by 7 bases; junction bases not matched to a gene: 13. The CDR3 protein is CASSSRGGTFSNTQYF. The DNA of the CDR3 is TGTGCCAGCAGTTCTCGGGGGGGTACCTTCTCGAATACGCAGTATTTT.

The rearrangement links TRBV27 to TRBJ2-7, with 9 bases matching TRBD1. V lost 6 bases to trimming and J lost 2 bases; unmatched junction nucleotides: 2. CDR3 size: 13 residues. Germline V gene sequence: CDR1 MNHEY, CDR2 SMNVEV (reference sequence). The CDR3 loop reads CASRGQGTYEQYF. CDR3 in DNA: TGTGCCAGCAGGGGACAGGGAACCTACGAGCAGTACTTC.

The chain uses TRBV6-5 and TRBJ2-5; D gene ambiguous. Germline CDR1 MNHEY, CDR2 SVGAGI. CDR3 length: 11 residues. V was shortened by 5 bases and J by 9 bases, with 10 bases between the two germline ends. The CDR3 nucleotides read TGTGCCAGCAGTACATCTGGGCCCCAGTACTTC. Residues: CASSTSGPQYF.

The CDR3 sequence: CASRLQVNTEAFF. The CDR3 DNA reads TGTGCCAGCAGGCTACAGGTGAACACTGAAGCTTTCTTT. The chain links TRBV7-2 to TRBJ1-1; weak D call: TRBD1 (5 bases). Germline V lookup: CDR1 SGHTA, CDR2 FQGNSA. Trimming took 6 bases from V and 0 from J, leaving 8 bases between them. The CDR3 runs to 13 residues.

This clone was counted a single time. The chain uses TRBV28 and TRBJ1-1; 8 bases are a match to TRBD1. V was clipped by 6 bases and J by 7 bases; unmatched bases: 10. The CDR3 spans 14 residues. CDR1 MDHEN and CDR2 SYDVKM come from the germline V gene. This CDR3 is CASRKTGDVFEAFF. In DNA, the CDR3 is TGTGCCAGCAGAAAGACAGGGGACGTATTTGAAGCTTTCTTT.

This clone was picked up a small number of times. This chain links TRBV29-1 with TRBJ1-2; D call uncertain. The V gene lost 6 bases and the J gene lost 2 bases, with 10 bases spanning the gap. The CDR3 covers 12 residues. CDR1 SQVTM and CDR2 ANQGSEA come from the germline V gene. The CDR3 DNA sequence: TGCAGCGTGGGCCCGGGGAACTATGGCTACACCTTC. It is translated as CSVGPGNYGYTF.

The V gene is TRBV4-2, the J gene TRBJ1-5; 7 positions match TRBD1. V gave up 2 bases and J gave up 3 bases; unmatched junction bases: 4. CDR3 length equals 15 residues. The germline gives CDR1 LGHNA, CDR2 YNFKEQ. The CDR3 spells CASSQIQGNNQPQHF. CDR3 sequence (DNA): TGTGCCAGCAGCCAAATACAGGGGAACAATCAGCCCCAGCATTTT.

This clone came up once. CDR3: CASSEELAGGYEQYF. CDR3 in DNA: TGTGCCAGCAGTGAGGAACTAGCGGGGGGGTACGAGCAGTACTTC. V is TRBV2 and J is TRBJ2-7, with 13 positions matching TRBD2. The CDR3 is 15 amino acids. Germline CDR1 SNHLY, CDR2 FYNNEI. The V and J ends lost 3 bases and 4 bases, in that order; junction bases with no gene match: 3.

The rearrangement uses TRBV27 and TRBJ1-6; D is possibly TRBD1 (6 bases). CDR1 is MNHEY, CDR2 SMNVEV, per germline (reference sequence). This CDR3 region has 15 residues. Deletions cut 6 bases from V and 0 bases from J, with 9 bases between. CDR3 in amino acids: CASRGGASYNSPLHF. The CDR3 coding sequence is TGTGCCAGCAGAGGGGGGGCCTCCTATAATTCACCCCTCCACTTT.

The table lists this clone with a few counts. The chain couples TRBV10-3 to TRBJ2-2, with TRBD1 identical over 8 bases. The CDR3 sequence is 14 residues long. Germline assignment: CDR1 ENHRY and CDR2 SYGVKD. V shed 8 bases, J shed 1 base, and the junction held 3 bases outside the gene matches. CDR3 region: CAIRGQGNTGELFF. CDR3 nucleotides: TGTGCCATCCGAGGACAGGGGAACACCGGGGAGCTGTTTTTT.

V gene TRBV5-1 combines with J gene TRBJ1-1; TRBD1 might be the D (6 bases). Trimming cost V 0 bases and J 6 bases, with 9 bases left between them. The germline V gene encodes CDR1 SGHRS and CDR2 YFSETQ. The CDR3 covers 13 residues. The CDR3 region has the DNA TGCGCCAGCAGCTTGGCGGGGGGCCCTGAAGCTTTCTTT. Translated, it gives CASSLAGGPEAFF.

The chain joins TRBV18 to TRBJ1-1; 8 nucleotides line up with TRBD1. With 6 bases clipped from V and 4 bases from J, the junction kept 10 bases outside the gene matches. This CDR3 has 15 residues. The germline gives CDR1 KGHSH, CDR2 LQKENI. The CDR3 DNA reads as TGTGCCAGCTCTCTCTACGGACAGGGAAGCACTGAAGCTTTCTTT. Its translation: CASSLYGQGSTEAFF.

This rearrangement joins TRBV7-7 to TRBJ2-5; 9 nucleotides agree with TRBD2. V was clipped by 11 bases and J by 2 bases; unmatched bases: 18. Germline lookup yields CDR1 SSHAT and CDR2 FNYEAQ (reference sequence). The CDR3 is 17 amino acids. The CDR3 region has the DNA TGTGCCCCCCCCGGATATGGAGCGGGGGGCCGACAAGAGACCCAGTACTTC. Protein sequence: CAPPGYGAGGRQETQYF.

The chain combines TRBV7-3 with TRBJ2-1; TRBD2 might be the D (6 bases). V lost 5 bases to trimming and J lost 3 bases, with 14 bases between them. This CDR3 is built from 15 residues. Germline V gives CDR1 SGHTA, CDR2 FQGTGA. The CDR3 DNA reads as TGTGCCAGCAGCCCCCGGAGGGCTGACTACAATGAGCAGTTCTTC. Translated: CASSPRRADYNEQFF.

The chain carries TRBV7-3 and TRBJ1-2; D is ambiguous. Germline loops: CDR1 SGHTA, CDR2 FQGTGA. There are 13 residues in the CDR3. Trimming shortened V by 5 bases and J by 3 bases, and 10 bases separated the two germline ends. In nucleotides, the CDR3 is TGTGCCAGCAGCATCGGGAGCGACTATGGCTACACCTTC. Translated: CASSIGSDYGYTF.

The count of this clone is one. V gene TRBV2 combines with J gene TRBJ1-2; no definite D call. Deletions cut 1 base from V and 0 bases from J, with 18 bases between. Germline CDR1 reads SNHLY; CDR2 reads FYNNEI. The CDR3 length is 18 residues. Here the CDR3 reads CASSEGPEVGVANYGYTF. The CDR3 DNA is TGTGCCAGCAGTGAAGGACCGGAGGTGGGAGTAGCTAACTATGGCTACACCTTC.